What follows describes a single T cell receptor (beta chain). These data originate in a study of shared T cell receptors in the human thymus. The CDR3 is 13 amino acids. CDR1 and CDR2 from the germline V gene are WNHNN and SYGVQD (reference sequence). The junction had 4 bases not matched to a gene; V was cut back by 3 bases and J by 6 bases. Sequencing was performed with immunoSEQ multiplex PCR; in TCRdb, only in-frame clones are kept and a portion is missing. Here the sample spans roughly 500,000 clones, 78% being singletons. This same sample was also taken into another study, of human thymus T cells. That source adds: Thymus tissue for the work was resected from patients undergoing corrective heart surgery. Related research examined unrelated individuals and reported that their thymic repertoires overlapped highly.

Sequencing was performed on thymocytes. The clonotype comes from a boy under two years old with a congenital heart defect. V gene TRBV10-1 combines with J gene TRBJ2-7; 8 bases agree with TRBD1. The CDR3: CASSEGTGGEQYF. CDR3 coding DNA: TGCGCCAGCAGTGAAGGGACAGGCGGCGAGCAGTACTTC.